This T cell receptor (beta chain) was sequenced during a study of response to subunit inactivated influenza vaccine (dated by TCRdb to about 2018). With respect to the entire study: Deep quantitative profiling of the T cell receptor repertoire was used in the study to follow responses to a trivalent subunit inactivated influenza vaccine. Results and caveats for the whole study, not just this receptor: The authors proposed that each seasonal influenza vaccination may bring in only a limited number of new T cells.

Receptor amplification or capture employed RT-PCR. The data were produced on an Illumina HiSeq 2500. Through fastp at Q25 and MiXCR, TCRdb rebuilt clones from the public reads, retaining in-frame beta chains. Entries that share a CDR3 protein sequence are merged under the most common genes and DNA. This sample holds about 650,000 distinct CDR3 sequences; 15% to 19% were observed only once. 11% of the sample belongs to the ten largest clones. This clonotype was counted at least ten times. Its antigen specificity is not known. Per-nucleotide qualities are absent, and no much larger clonotype sits a single base away. Between the V and J ends, shortened by 7 bases and 6 bases respectively, the junction contains 17 bases. The germline V gene (reference sequence) provides CDR1 MNHEY and CDR2 SMNVEV. Measured from the cysteine to the phenylalanine, the CDR3 is 14 residues long. The retained sequence is limited to the CDR3, 42 bases, with the frame set at the first base.

Sequenced here: PBMCs from blood, sampled 11 to 12 days after vaccination. This TCR derives from a man between 45 and 60 years old who received an inactivated influenza vaccine. Donor details come from another sample of the same person, matched by shared clones. Rearrangement joined TRBV27 to TRBJ2-3; the D gene is possibly TRBD1, with 5 bases matching. In nucleotide form, the sequence is TGTGCCAGCACCTCCCAGGGCGGTCCGGATACGCAGTATTTT. It specifies CASTSQGGPDTQYF.